This record covers a single T cell receptor beta chain. Antigen specificity is unknown. This entry is derived from a study of T-cell memory formation after mild COVID-19. Notes on the study in general: CD4+ bias marked clones expanding day 15 to 37, unlike balanced contracting clones.

TCRdb reprocessed the 5' RACE reads via MiXCR and lists one record per CDR3 protein. The profile shows 40,000 or so distinct CDR3 sequences, 6% to 8.5% of them singletons. This clonotype was sampled from an adult who had mild COVID-19 (a few samples of this study predate the infection). Cell type and time point are not known. Material: PBMCs or a T cell subset sorted from them (not recorded which).

CDR3 bases: TGTGCCAGCAGCTTATTACCCGGGGCCAATCAGCCCCAGCATTTT. Translation gives CASSLLPGANQPQHF. The chain is built from TRBV7-3 and TRBJ1-5; D is perhaps TRBD1 (5 bases). Germline V gene data show CDR1 as SGHTA and CDR2 as FQGTGA. The CDR3 runs to 15 residues. V lost 2 bases to trimming and J lost 3 bases, with 11 bases between them.